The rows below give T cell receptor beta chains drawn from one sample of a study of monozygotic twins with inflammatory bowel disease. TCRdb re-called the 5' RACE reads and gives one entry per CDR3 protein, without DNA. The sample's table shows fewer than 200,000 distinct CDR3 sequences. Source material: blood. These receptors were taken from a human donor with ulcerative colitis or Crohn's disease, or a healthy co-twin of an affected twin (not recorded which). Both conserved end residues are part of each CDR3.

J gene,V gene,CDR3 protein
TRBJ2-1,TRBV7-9,CASSFPSGSYNEQFF
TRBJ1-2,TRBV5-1,CASSWGQANYGYTF
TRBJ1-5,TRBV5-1,CASSLSGDNQPQHF
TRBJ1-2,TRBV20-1,CSAYRRDLFDGYTF
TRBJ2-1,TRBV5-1,CASSLGPTGSSYNEQFF
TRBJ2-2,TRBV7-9,CASSSGQGASGELFF
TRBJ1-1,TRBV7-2,CASSLKRAAFF
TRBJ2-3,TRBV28,CASRAGTRVTDTQYF
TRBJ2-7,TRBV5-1,CASSLVPGTYEQYF
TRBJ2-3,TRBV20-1,CSARIAGRRTDTQYF
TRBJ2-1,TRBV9,CASSAPRKATHNEQFF
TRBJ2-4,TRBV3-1,CASSQWSIFDDIQYF
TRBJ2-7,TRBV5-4,CASSFKTGKHEQYF
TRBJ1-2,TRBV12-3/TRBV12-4,CASSYSNPPGANYGYTF
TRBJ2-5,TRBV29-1,CSVTGADETQYF
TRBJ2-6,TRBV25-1,CASSETAGLVGANVLTF
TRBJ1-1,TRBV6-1,CASSERWDRAEAFF
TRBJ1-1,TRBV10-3,CAISSTENTEAFF
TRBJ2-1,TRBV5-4,CASSGVKRGDNEQFF
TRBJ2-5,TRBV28,CASSFTGEQETQYF
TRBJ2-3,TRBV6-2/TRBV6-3,CASSSLAGGFTDTQYF
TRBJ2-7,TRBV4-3,CASSQYRDSAYEQYF
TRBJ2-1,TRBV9,CASSTSGRDNEQFF
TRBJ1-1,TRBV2,CASRTGVLTEAFF
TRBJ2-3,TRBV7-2,CASSLSGTGADTQYF
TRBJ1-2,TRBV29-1,CSFLGGYGYTF
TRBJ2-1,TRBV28,CASRASLAWPYNEQFF